This is a list of T cell receptor beta chains from one sample in a study of radiation and T cells in renal cell carcinoma. Generated by immunoSEQ multiplex PCR, the TCRdb table keeps only in-frame clones and is missing some. The sample lists 130,000 to 150,000 clones; around nine tenths were seen once. The sample here was blood, taken from a patient whose treatment included radiotherapy and nephrectomy. These receptors originate from a woman aged 45-59 years with renal cell carcinoma. CDR3s include the opening cysteine and the closing phenylalanine or tryptophan. A D gene is named only where the DNA matches it firmly. The size of a clone is reported for some rows only, either as once, few or many, or as a class for expanded clones.

D gene: TRBD1; clone size: NA; V gene: TRBV29-1; J gene: TRBJ1-3; CDR3 protein: CSVEDVGTAISSGNTIYF; CDR3 DNA: TGCAGCGTTGAAGACGTTGGGACAGCCATTTCATCTGGAAACACCATATATTTT
D gene: NA; clone size: NA; V gene: TRBV27; J gene: TRBJ2-1; CDR3 protein: CASSSIGRPRTYNEQFF; CDR3 DNA: TGTGCCAGCAGTTCCATTGGGCGCCCGAGAACTTACAATGAGCAGTTCTTC
D gene: TRBD1; clone size: few; V gene: TRBV5-1; J gene: TRBJ1-1; CDR3 protein: CASSEGTATEAFF; CDR3 DNA: TGCGCCAGCAGCGAGGGGACAGCCACTGAAGCTTTCTTT
D gene: NA; clone size: NA; V gene: TRBV4-1; J gene: TRBJ1-2; CDR3 protein: CASSQRSNYGYTF; CDR3 DNA: TGCGCCAGCAGCCAACGATCTAACTATGGCTACACCTTC
D gene: TRBD2; clone size: NA; V gene: TRBV5-1; J gene: TRBJ2-1; CDR3 protein: CASSWGLAGGPVPYNEQFF; CDR3 DNA: TGCGCCAGCAGCTGGGGACTAGCGGGGGGGCCAGTTCCCTACAATGAGCAGTTCTTC
D gene: NA; clone size: NA; V gene: TRBV19; J gene: TRBJ2-1; CDR3 protein: CASSQGEFYNEQFF; CDR3 DNA: TGTGCCAGTAGTCAAGGCGAGTTCTACAATGAGCAGTTCTTC
D gene: NA; clone size: NA; V gene: TRBV6-5; J gene: TRBJ2-7; CDR3 protein: CASSYRDGYYEQYF; CDR3 DNA: TGTGCCAGCAGTTACCGTGACGGATACTACGAGCAGTACTTC
D gene: NA; clone size: NA; V gene: TRBV11-3; J gene: TRBJ2-7; CDR3 protein: CASSHGQTYEQYF; CDR3 DNA: TGTGCCAGCAGCCATGGACAAACCTACGAGCAGTACTTC
D gene: NA; clone size: NA; V gene: TRBV4-3; J gene: TRBJ1-1; CDR3 protein: CASSQSPSAWTEGNTEAFF; CDR3 DNA: TGCGCCAGCAGCCAATCTCCATCGGCATGGACAGAGGGGAACACTGAAGCTTTCTTT
D gene: NA; clone size: once; V gene: TRBV6-1; J gene: TRBJ1-2; CDR3 protein: CASSDPGRGSEGYTF; CDR3 DNA: TGTGCCAGCAGCGACCCCGGTAGGGGGTCAGAGGGCTACACCTTC
D gene: TRBD2; clone size: NA; V gene: TRBV7-9; J gene: TRBJ2-3; CDR3 protein: CASSFSLAGGLNTQYF; CDR3 DNA: TGTGCCAGCAGCTTCTCCCTAGCGGGGGGGCTAAATACGCAGTATTTT
D gene: TRBD2; clone size: NA; V gene: TRBV10-2; J gene: TRBJ2-5; CDR3 protein: CASSAPGTMGTQYF; CDR3 DNA: TGCGCCAGCAGTGCGCCCGGGACTATGGGGACCCAGTACTTC
D gene: NA; clone size: NA; V gene: TRBV29-1; J gene: TRBJ1-2; CDR3 protein: CSVGTGSYAGYTF; CDR3 DNA: TGCAGCGTTGGCACAGGATCTTATGCTGGCTACACCTTC
D gene: NA; clone size: once; V gene: TRBV29-1; J gene: TRBJ2-6; CDR3 protein: CSVESGANVLTF; CDR3 DNA: TGCAGCGTTGAATCTGGGGCCAACGTCCTGACTTTC
D gene: NA; clone size: NA; V gene: TRBV6-5; J gene: TRBJ1-5; CDR3 protein: CASSSGFQPQHF; CDR3 DNA: TGTGCCAGCAGTTCAGGGTTTCAGCCCCAGCATTTT
D gene: TRBD1; clone size: NA; V gene: TRBV7-6; J gene: TRBJ2-7; CDR3 protein: CASSSPRDRVYEQYF; CDR3 DNA: TGTGCCAGCAGCTCCCCTCGGGACAGAGTTTACGAGCAGTACTTC
D gene: NA; clone size: NA; V gene: TRBV6-5; J gene: TRBJ1-2; CDR3 protein: CASSAGGNYGYTF; CDR3 DNA: TGTGCCAGCAGTGCGGGTGGAAACTATGGCTACACCTTC
D gene: TRBD1; clone size: NA; V gene: TRBV6-6; J gene: TRBJ2-7; CDR3 protein: CASSYRGQGIYEQYF; CDR3 DNA: TGTGCCAGCAGTTACAGAGGACAGGGTATCTACGAGCAGTACTTC
D gene: NA; clone size: NA; V gene: TRBV5-4; J gene: TRBJ2-5; CDR3 protein: CASSLTGMRETQYF; CDR3 DNA: TGTGCCAGCAGCCTCACAGGGATGAGGGAGACCCAGTACTTC
D gene: TRBD1; clone size: NA; V gene: TRBV10-3; J gene: TRBJ2-2; CDR3 protein: CAIKGQGANTGELFF; CDR3 DNA: TGTGCCATCAAAGGACAGGGGGCTAACACCGGGGAGCTGTTTTTT
D gene: NA; clone size: NA; V gene: TRBV6-6; J gene: TRBJ1-5; CDR3 protein: CACRRGDRQPQHF; CDR3 DNA: TGTGCCTGTCGACGCGGGGATCGGCAGCCCCAGCATTTT
D gene: NA; clone size: NA; V gene: TRBV6-5; J gene: TRBJ1-1; CDR3 protein: CAGKRGARTEAFF; CDR3 DNA: TGTGCCGGAAAAAGGGGGGCGCGGACTGAAGCTTTCTTT
D gene: NA; clone size: NA; V gene: TRBV2; J gene: TRBJ1-2; CDR3 protein: CASSEDRAGYTF; CDR3 DNA: TGTGCCAGCAGTGAAGACAGGGCTGGCTACACCTTC
D gene: NA; clone size: NA; V gene: TRBV30; J gene: TRBJ2-2; CDR3 protein: CAWSGQLSGELFF; CDR3 DNA: TGTGCCTGGAGTGGCCAGCTTAGCGGGGAGCTGTTTTTT
D gene: NA; clone size: NA; V gene: TRBV5-5; J gene: TRBJ2-1; CDR3 protein: CASRSTRSASEYNEQFF; CDR3 DNA: TGTGCCAGCAGATCCACGCGGTCGGCTAGCGAATACAATGAGCAGTTCTTC
D gene: TRBD1; clone size: NA; V gene: TRBV30; J gene: TRBJ1-5; CDR3 protein: CAWRDRGGPQHF; CDR3 DNA: TGTGCCTGGAGGGACAGGGGCGGGCCCCAGCATTTT
D gene: NA; clone size: NA; V gene: TRBV5-1; J gene: TRBJ2-2; CDR3 protein: CASSLAKDRYTGELFF; CDR3 DNA: TGCGCCAGCAGCTTGGCCAAGGATAGATACACCGGGGAGCTGTTTTTT